This T cell receptor (beta chain) was profiled in a study of kidney transplant recipient with SARS-CoV-2 infection. The CDR3 is 18 residues long. Per germline, CDR1 LNHNV and CDR2 YYDKDF (reference sequence). TCRdb analysed the reads with MiXCR anew, one entry per CDR3 protein. The sample contains 250,000 or so distinct CDR3 sequences, around 30% of which appear only once. As for this clonotype: An end of the junction does not agree with germline; a read error may underlie this.

The sequence derives from a male patient in his 30s who had COVID-19 and was a kidney transplant recipient. Among the T cells, some may be from the graft donor. This specimen consisted of a blood sample, obtained at baseline and between days 110 and 120 from a kidney transplant recipient. V gene TRBV15 combines with J gene TRBJ1-5, with D maybe TRBD1 (5 bases). The CDR3 bases are TGTGCCACCAGCAGAGATGGATGGACACTCGAGAGCAATCAGCCCCAGCAATTT. This encodes CATSRDGWTLESNQPQQF.